This entry is about one TCR beta chain. Antigen: not known. TCRdb re-called the reads through MiXCR, storing one row per CDR3 protein. The repertoire holds about 920,000 distinct CDR3 sequences, about 33% seen once, with about an eighth in the top ten. This record belongs to a study of T cell repertoires in cytomegalovirus infection. Study as a whole: Recently identified HLA-C-restricted CMV epitopes and well-studied HLA-B-restricted CMV epitopes were used by the study. CMV infection plus the matching HLA type was flagged by public TCR beta signatures.

Study findings and constraints: Carriage of CMV together with the relevant HLA was identifiable through cumulative public TCR beta family frequency. What dominated the ex vivo response were HLA-C-restricted CMV-specific TCR beta clonotypes.

The germline CDR1 and CDR2 sequences are MNHEY and SVGEGT. This CDR3 spans 17 amino acids. Trimming cost V 0 bases and J 1 base; bases outside gene matches: 7. This clonotype originated in a human donor in good health (CMV status not recorded). Some clones in this sample may be carry-over from other donors' samples. The V and J genes are TRBV6-2 or TRBV6-3 and TRBJ2-7; TRBD1 agrees at 9 bases. Sequencing was performed on cultured CD8+ T cells from PBMCs, taken from culture after CMV antigen stimulation. In DNA, the CDR3 is TGTGCCAGCAGTTACTCGAGAGGGGACAGGGAGTCCTACGAGCAGTACGTC. This translates into CASSYSRGDRESYEQYV.